This TCR beta chain was identified during a study of regulatory T cells in long-lasting Graves disease. Relying on iRepertoire HTBI primers and Arm-PCR of CDR3 regions, the team built TCR beta libraries. MiXCR was run by TCRdb on the multiplex PCR reads, yielding one entry per CDR3 protein. This sample has about 470,000 distinct CDR3 sequences, with about 22% found just once. As to time point: persistent/refractory GD, antithyroid drugs over 5 years with positive TRAb. Researchers made the TCR library from RNA that was extracted from PBMCs. This clonotype was detected only a few times. Source: peripheral blood mononuclear cells (PBMCs), taken when the disease was refractory, from a patient treated with antithyroid drugs. This receptor was taken from a female donor with Graves disease.

The CDR3 DNA reads as TGTGCCAGCAGTTACGAAAGGGGGCATCAGCCCCAGCATTTT. Amino acid sequence: CASSYERGHQPQHF. The V call is TRBV6-5, the J call TRBJ1-5; 7 nucleotides line up with TRBD1. This CDR3 is 14 amino acids long. Trimming removed 2 bases from V and 5 bases from J; junction bases left unmatched: 3. Germline loops: CDR1 MNHEY, CDR2 SVGAGI.